The text below deals with one T cell receptor beta chain. Its antigen remains unidentified. A single base separates this from a much larger clone, so it may be a read error. The data belong to a study of post-analysis software for immune sequencing data. About the study: Recorded disease courses covered relapsing-remitting, secondary progressive and progressive-relapsing multiple sclerosis. Some patients had no subtype annotation. Study findings and constraints: Roughly five TRBV segments appeared more often in patients than in controls, and TRBV5-6, TRBV5-1 and TRBV20-1 were among these. Under the F measure, samples that were prepared in one batch clustered strongly together. Relative to controls, patients with multiple sclerosis showed significantly lower normalized Chao1 diversity.

The CDR3 is 15 amino acids. Germline V gene sequence: CDR1 WSHSY, CDR2 SAAADI. The TCR beta cDNA libraries carried unique molecular identifiers. T cells numbering 1 to 10 million yielded 500,000 or so cDNA molecules. A single record per CDR3 protein comes from TCRdb applying MiXCR to the PCR reads. The sample shows 180,000 or so distinct CDR3 sequences, 25% to 30% of them seen only once. What was sequenced was blood. This receptor was identified in a girl aged 2-17 years with multiple sclerosis. V is TRBV10-2 and J is TRBJ2-5, with D maybe TRBD1 (5 bases). TRBJ2-7 explains the end of the DNA better; the J call may be wrong. In nucleotides, the CDR3 is TGCGCCAGCAGTATCGTAGGGGCCCTCTTCTACGAGCAGTACTTC. It encodes CASSIVGALFYEQYF.